The present TCR beta chain was sequenced within a study of shared clonotypes between healthy human individuals. Germline-derived CDR1 and CDR2 are MGHRA and YSYEKL. Germline trimming cut 0 bases from V and 5 bases from J; bases unmatched to any gene: 5. There are 17 residues in the CDR3. This clone was counted once. Generated by immunoSEQ multiplex PCR, the TCRdb table keeps only in-frame clones and is missing some. The table records approximately 100,000 clones, about 72% of them present only once. The J gene is TRBJ2-1, the V gene TRBV4-1; 12 positions match TRBD2. The specimen was memory CD8+ T cells sorted from blood. Subset of the sample: CD45RO+ cells pooled with CCR7-negative TemRA cells. The sequence was collected from a woman between 25 and 40 years old in good health. The CDR3 spells CASSQDPSGRVNNEQFF. The CDR3 bases are TGCGCCAGCAGCCAAGATCCTAGCGGGAGGGTCAACAATGAGCAGTTCTTC.